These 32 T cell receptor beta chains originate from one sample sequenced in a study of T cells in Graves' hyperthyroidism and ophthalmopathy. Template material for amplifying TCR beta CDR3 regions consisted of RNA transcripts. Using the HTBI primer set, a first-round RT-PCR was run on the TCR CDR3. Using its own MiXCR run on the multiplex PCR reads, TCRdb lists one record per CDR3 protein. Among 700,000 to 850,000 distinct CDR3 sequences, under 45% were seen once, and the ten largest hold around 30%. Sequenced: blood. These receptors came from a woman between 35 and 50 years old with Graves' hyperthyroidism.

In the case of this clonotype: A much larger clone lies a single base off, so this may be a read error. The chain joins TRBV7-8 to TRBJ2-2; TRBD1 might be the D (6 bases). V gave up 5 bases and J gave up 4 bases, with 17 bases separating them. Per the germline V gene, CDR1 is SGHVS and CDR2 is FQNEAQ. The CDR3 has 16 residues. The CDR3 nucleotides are TGTGCCAGCAGCAAGACTGGACAGCCAAGCACCGGGGAGCTGTTTTTT. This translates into CASSKTGQPSTGELFF.

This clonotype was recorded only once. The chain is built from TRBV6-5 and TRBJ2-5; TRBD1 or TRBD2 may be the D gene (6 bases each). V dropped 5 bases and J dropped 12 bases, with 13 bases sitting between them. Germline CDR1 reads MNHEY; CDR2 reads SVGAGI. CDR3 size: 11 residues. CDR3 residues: CASSKGGSEYF. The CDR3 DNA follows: TGTGCCAGCAGTAAAGGGGGGAGCGAGTACTTC.

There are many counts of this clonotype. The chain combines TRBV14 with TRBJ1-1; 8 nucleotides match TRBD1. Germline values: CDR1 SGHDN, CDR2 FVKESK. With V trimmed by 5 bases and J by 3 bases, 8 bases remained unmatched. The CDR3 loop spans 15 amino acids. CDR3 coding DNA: TGTGCCAGCAGCAGCCGGGACAGGAGACACACTGAAGCTTTCTTT. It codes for CASSSRDRRHTEAFF.

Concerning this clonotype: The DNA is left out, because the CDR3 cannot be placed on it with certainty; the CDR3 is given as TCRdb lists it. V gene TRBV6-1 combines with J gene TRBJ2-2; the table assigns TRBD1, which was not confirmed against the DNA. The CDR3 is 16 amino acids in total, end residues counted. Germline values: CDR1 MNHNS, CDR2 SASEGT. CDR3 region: CASSPVVGTGTGSCFF.

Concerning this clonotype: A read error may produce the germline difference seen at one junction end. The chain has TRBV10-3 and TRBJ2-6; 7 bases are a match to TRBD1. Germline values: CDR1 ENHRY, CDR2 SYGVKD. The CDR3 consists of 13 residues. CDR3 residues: CAISADRANTEAF. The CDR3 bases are TGTGCCATCAGTGCCGACAGGGCGAACACTGAAGCTTTC.

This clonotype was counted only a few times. CDR3: CASRSGTGAYGYTF. The DNA for the CDR3 is TGTGCCAGCAGATCCGGGACAGGGGCCTATGGCTACACCTTC. The rearrangement links TRBV14 to TRBJ1-2; TRBD1 aligns across 10 bases. CDR3 size: 14 residues. Trimming cost V 6 bases and J 4 bases; bases outside gene matches: 5. CDR1 is SGHDN and CDR2 is FVKESK in the germline V gene.

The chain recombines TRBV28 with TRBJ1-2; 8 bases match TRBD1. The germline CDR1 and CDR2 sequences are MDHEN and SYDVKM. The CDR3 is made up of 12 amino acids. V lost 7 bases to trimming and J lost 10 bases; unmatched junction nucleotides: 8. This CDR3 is CASTPDRASYTF. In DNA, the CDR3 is TGTGCCAGCACTCCGGACAGGGCCTCCTACACCTTC.

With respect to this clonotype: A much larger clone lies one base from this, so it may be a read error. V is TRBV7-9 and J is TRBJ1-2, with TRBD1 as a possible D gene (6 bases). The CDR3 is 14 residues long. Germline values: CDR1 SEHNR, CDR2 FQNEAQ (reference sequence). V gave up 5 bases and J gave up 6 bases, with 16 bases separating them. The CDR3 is CASSRRDKEHGYTF. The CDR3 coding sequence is TGTGCCAGCAGCCGCCGGGACAAGGAACATGGCTACACCTTC.

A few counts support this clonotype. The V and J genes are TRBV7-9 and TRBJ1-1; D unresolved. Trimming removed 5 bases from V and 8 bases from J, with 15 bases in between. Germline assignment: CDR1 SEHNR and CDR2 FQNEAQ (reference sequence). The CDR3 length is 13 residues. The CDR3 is CASSLGIAGEAFF. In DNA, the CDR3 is TGTGCCAGCAGCCTGGGGATCGCTGGCGAAGCTTTCTTT.

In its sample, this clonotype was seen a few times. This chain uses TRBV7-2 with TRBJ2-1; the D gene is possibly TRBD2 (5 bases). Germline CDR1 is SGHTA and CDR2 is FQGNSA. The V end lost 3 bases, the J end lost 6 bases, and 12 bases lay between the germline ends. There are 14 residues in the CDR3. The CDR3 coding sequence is TGTGCCAGCAGCTTTGATAGGACTGCCAATGAGCAGTTCTTC. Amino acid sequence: CASSFDRTANEQFF.

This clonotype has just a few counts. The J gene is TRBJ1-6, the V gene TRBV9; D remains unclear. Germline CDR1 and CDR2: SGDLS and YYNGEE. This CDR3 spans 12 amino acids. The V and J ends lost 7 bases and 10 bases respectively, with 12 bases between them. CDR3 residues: CASSGDRSPLHF. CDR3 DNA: TGTGCCAGCTCAGGCGACCGGTCACCCCTCCACTTT.

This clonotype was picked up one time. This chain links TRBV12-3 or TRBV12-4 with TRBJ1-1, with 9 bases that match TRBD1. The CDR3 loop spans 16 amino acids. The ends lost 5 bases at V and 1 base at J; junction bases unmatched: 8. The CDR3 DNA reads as TGTGCCAGCAGTCCCTACAGGGGGCTGGGGAACACTGAAGCTTTCTTT. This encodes CASSPYRGLGNTEAFF.

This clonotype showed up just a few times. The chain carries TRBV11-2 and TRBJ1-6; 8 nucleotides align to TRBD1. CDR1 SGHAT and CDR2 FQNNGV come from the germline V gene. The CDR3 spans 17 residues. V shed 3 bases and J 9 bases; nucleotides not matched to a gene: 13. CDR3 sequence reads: CASSFETGANSGSPLHF. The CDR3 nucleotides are TGTGCCAGCAGCTTTGAGACAGGGGCTAATTCCGGTTCACCCCTCCACTTT.

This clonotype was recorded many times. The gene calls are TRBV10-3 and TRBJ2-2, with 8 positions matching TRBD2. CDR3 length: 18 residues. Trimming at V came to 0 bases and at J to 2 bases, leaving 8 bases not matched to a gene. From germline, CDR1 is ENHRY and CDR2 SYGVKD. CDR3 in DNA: TGTGCCATCAGTGAGTCGAGTGGTAGCGGGATTAACACCGGGGAGCTGTTTTTT. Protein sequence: CAISESSGSGINTGELFF.

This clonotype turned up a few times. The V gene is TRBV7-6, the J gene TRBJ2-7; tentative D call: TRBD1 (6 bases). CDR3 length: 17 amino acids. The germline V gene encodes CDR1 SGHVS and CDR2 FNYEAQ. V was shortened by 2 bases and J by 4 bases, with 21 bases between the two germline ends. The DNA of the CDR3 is TGTGCCAGCAGCTTAAACCCCGGGGCTAGGGGGTTATACGAGCAGTACTTC. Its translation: CASSLNPGARGLYEQYF. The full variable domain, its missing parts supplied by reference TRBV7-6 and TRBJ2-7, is GAGVSQSPRYKVTKRGQDVALRCDPISGHVSLYWYRQALGQGPEFLTYFNYEAQQDKSGLPNDRFSAERPEGSISTLTIQRTEQRDSAMYRCASSLNPGARGLYEQYFGPGTRLTVT.

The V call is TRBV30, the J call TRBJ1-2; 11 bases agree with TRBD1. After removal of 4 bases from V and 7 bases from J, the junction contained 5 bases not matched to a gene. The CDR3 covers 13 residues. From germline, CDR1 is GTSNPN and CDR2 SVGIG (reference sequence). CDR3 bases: TGTGCCTGGACGGGACAGGGGGTTTTTGGCTACACCTTC. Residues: CAWTGQGVFGYTF.

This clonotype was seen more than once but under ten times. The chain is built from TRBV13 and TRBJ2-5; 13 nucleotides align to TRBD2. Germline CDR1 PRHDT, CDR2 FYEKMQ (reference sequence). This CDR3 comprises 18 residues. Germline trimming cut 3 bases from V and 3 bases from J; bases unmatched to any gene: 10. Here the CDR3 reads CASSLPGRTSGSKETQYF. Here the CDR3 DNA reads TGTGCCAGCAGCTTGCCAGGGCGGACTAGCGGGAGTAAAGAGACCCAGTACTTC. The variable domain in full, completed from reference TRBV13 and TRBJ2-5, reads AAGVIQSPRHLIKEKRETATLKCYPIPRHDTVYWYQQGPGQDPQFLISFYEKMQSDKGSIPDRFSAQQFSDYHSELNMSSLELGDSALYFCASSLPGRTSGSKETQYFGPGTRLLVL.

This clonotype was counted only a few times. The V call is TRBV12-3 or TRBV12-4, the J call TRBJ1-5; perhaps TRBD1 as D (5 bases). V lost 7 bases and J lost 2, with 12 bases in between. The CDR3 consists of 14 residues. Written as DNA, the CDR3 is TGTGCCAGCACCCGCGGGACCGGCAATCAGCCCCAGCATTTT. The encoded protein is CASTRGTGNQPQHF.

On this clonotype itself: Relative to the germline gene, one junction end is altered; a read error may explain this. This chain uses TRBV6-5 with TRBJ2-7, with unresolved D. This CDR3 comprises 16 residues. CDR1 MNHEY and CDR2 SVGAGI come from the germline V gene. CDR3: CAGSYVSERKAYEQYF. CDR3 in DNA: TGTGCCGGCAGTTACGTCTCGGAGCGCAAGGCCTACGAGCAGTACTTC.

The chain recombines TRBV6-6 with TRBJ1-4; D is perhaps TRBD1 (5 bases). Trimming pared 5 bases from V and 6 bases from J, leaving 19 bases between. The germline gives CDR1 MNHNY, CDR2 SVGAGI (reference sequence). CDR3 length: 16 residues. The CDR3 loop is CASSNNRVGQDEKLFF. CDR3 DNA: TGTGCCAGCAGTAACAACCGGGTGGGGCAGGATGAAAAACTGTTTTTT.

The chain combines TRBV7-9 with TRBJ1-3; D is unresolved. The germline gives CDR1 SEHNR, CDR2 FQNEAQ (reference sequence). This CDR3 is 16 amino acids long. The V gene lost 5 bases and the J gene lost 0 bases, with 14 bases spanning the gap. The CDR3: CASSGALRGSGNTIYF. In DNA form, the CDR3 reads TGTGCCAGCAGCGGAGCCCTCCGGGGCTCTGGAAACACCATATATTTT.

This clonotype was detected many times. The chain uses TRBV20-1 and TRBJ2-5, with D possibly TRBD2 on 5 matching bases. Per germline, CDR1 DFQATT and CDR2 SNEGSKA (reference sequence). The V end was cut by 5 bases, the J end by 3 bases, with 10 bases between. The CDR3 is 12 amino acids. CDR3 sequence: CSADGLEETQYF. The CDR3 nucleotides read TGCAGTGCTGATGGACTGGAAGAGACCCAGTACTTC.

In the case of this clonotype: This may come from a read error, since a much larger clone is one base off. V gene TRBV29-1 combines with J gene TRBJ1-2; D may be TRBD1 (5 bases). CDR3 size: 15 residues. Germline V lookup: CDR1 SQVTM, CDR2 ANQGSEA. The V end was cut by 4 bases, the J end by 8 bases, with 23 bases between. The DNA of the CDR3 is TGCAGCGTTGGAAATTTAGGGCAGGGAGGTCGGGGCTACACCTTC. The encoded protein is CSVGNLGQGGRGYTF.

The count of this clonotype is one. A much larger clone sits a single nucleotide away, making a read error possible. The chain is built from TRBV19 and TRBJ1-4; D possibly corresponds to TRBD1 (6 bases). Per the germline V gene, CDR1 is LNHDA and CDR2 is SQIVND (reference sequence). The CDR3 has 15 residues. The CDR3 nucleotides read TGTGCCAGTAGTAGCCATTCTACAGGGAATGAAAAACTGCTTTTT. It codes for CASSSHSTGNEKLLF. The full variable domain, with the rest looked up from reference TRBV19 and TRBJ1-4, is DGGITQSPKYLFRKEGQNVTLSCEQNLNHDAMYWYRQDPGQGLRLIYYSQIVNDFQKGDIAEGYSVSREKKESFPLTVTSAQKNPTAFYLCASSSHSTGNEKLLFGSGTQLSVL.

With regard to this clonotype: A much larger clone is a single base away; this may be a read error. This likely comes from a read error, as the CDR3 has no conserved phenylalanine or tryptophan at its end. CDR3 loop: CASSRQGHGYTL. DNA for the CDR3: TGTGCCAGCAGTCGACAGGGTCATGGCTACACCCTC. The chain recombines TRBV6-1 with TRBJ1-2; 7 bases align to TRBD1. The CDR3 has 12 amino acids. V lost 5 bases and J lost 6; bases outside the gene matches: 3. Germline CDR1 reads MNHNS; CDR2 reads SASEGT.

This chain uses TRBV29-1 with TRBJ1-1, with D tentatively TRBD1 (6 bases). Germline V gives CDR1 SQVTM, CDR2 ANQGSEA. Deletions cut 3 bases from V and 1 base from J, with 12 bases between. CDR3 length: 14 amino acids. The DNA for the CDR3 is TGCAGCGTTGAGGACAGCCACAGGAACACTGAAGCTTTCTTT. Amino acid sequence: CSVEDSHRNTEAFF. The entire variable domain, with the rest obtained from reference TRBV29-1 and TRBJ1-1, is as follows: SAVISQKPSRDICQRGTSLTIQCQVDSQVTMMFWYRQQPGQSLTLIATANQGSEATYESGFVIDKFPISRPNLTFSTLTVSNMSPEDSSIYLCSVEDSHRNTEAFFGQGTRLTVV.

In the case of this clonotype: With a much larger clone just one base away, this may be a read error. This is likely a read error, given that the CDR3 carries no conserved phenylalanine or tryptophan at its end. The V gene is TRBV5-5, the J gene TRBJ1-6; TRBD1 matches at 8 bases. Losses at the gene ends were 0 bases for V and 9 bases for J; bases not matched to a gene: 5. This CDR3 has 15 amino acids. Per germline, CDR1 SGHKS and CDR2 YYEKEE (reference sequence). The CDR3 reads CASSLAGTGISPLHL. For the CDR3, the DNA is TGTGCCAGCAGCTTGGCGGGGACAGGCATTTCACCCCTCCACCTT.

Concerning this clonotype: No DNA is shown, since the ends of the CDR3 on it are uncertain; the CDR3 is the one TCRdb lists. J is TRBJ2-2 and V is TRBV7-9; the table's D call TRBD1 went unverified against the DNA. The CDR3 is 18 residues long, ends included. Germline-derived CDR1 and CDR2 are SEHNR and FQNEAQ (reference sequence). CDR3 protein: CASSPVASGTGVTGKLFF.

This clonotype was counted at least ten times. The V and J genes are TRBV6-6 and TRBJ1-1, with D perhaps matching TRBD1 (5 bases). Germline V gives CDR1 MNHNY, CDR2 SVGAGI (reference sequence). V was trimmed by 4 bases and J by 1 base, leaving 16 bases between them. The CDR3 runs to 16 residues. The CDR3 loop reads CASSSGRGSSNTEAFF. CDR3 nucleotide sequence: TGTGCCAGCAGTTCGGGGAGGGGATCCTCGAACACTGAAGCTTTCTTT.

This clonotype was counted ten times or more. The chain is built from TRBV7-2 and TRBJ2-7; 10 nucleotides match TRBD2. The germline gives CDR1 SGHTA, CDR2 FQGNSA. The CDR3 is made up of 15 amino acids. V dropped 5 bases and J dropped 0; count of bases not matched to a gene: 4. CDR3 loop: CASSPASGSSYEQYF. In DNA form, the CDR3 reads TGTGCCAGCAGCCCGGCTAGCGGGAGCTCCTACGAGCAGTACTTC.

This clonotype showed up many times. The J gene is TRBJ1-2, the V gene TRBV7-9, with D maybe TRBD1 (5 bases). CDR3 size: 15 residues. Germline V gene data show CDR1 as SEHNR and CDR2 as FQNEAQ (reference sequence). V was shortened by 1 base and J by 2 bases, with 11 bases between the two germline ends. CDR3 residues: CASSLVAQENYGYTF. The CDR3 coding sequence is TGTGCCAGCAGCTTAGTCGCACAGGAAAACTATGGCTACACCTTC.

CDR3 sequence reads: CASSHPQGPGNTIYF. CDR3 DNA: TGTGCCAGCAGTCATCCACAGGGTCCTGGAAACACCATATATTTT. V usage is TRBV12-3 or TRBV12-4 and J usage is TRBJ1-3; D might be TRBD1 (6 bases). V lost 5 bases, J lost 2 bases, and 13 bases lay in between. The CDR3 spans 15 residues.